This T cell receptor beta chain was captured by sequencing in a study of shared clonotypes between healthy human individuals. Study summary: Each donor's CD8 memory used one plate, CD8 naive two, each CD4 subset three. Study-level points and caveats: The study sampled only blood, and tissue repertoires likely differ. Clonotypes not shared had lower generation probabilities than those common to all four donors.

To note about this clone: Its antigen remains unidentified.

The naive CD8 subset, CD45RO-negative cells positively selected for CCR7, excluded terminally differentiated effector memory CD45RA+ cells. Looked up from germline, CDR1 is GTSNPN and CDR2 is SVGIG (reference sequence). Trimming took off 3 bases at V and 0 bases at J, with 20 bases between the two ends. CDR3 length equals 18 residues. Study processing details: Filtering of immunoSEQ junctional sequences could not match full-length read filtering. Libraries were prepared by immunoSEQ multiplex PCR; TCRdb keeps only in-frame clonotypes and omits some of them. The V and J calls and clone size come from that table; D and trimming were worked out from the DNA. The table records around 2.1 million clones, roughly 91% of them present only once.

Material for sequencing was naive CD8+ T cells from PBMCs. The chain joins TRBV30 to TRBJ1-4; no firm D call. The receptor was isolated from a man in his late teens or twenties in good health. Some clones in this sample may be carry-over from other donors' samples. DNA for the CDR3: TGTGCCTGGAGCGCGAGGCTACAATCTATTTCAACTAATGAAAAACTGTTTTTT. It codes for CAWSARLQSISTNEKLFF.